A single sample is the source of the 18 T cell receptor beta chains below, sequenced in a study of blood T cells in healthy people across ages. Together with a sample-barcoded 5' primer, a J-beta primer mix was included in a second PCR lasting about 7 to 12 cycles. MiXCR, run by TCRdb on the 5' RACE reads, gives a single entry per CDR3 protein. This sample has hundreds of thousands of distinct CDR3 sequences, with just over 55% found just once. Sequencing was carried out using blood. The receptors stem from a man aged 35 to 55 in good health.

In DNA form, the CDR3 reads TGCAGTGCCCCCCCTGTAGAGAGCTCCTACAATGAGCAGTTCTTC. Its protein product is CSAPPVESSYNEQFF. The V call is TRBV20-1, the J call TRBJ2-1; no clear D gene. The germline V and J ends were trimmed by 6 bases and 0 bases, with 15 bases remaining between them. The CDR3 extends over 15 amino acids. Germline assignment: CDR1 DFQATT and CDR2 SNEGSKA (reference sequence).

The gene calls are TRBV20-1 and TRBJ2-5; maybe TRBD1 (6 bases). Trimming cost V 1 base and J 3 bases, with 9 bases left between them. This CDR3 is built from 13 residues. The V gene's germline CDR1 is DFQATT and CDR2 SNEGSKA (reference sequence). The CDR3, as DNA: TGCAGTGCTAGAGGGTGGACAGAAGAGACCCAGTACTTC. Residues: CSARGWTEETQYF.

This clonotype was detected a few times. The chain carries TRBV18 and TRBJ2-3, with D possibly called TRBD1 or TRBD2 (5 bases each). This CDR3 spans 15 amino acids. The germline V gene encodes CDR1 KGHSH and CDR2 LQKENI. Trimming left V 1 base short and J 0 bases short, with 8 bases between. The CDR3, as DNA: TGTGCCAGCTCACCACGGGGGTCGAGCACAGATACGCAGTATTTT. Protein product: CASSPRGSSTDTQYF.

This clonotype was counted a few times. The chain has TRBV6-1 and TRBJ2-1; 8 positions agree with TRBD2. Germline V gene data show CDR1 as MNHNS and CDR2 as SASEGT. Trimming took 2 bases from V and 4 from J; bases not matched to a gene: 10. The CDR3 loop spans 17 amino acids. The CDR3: CASSERTGAGAYNEQFF. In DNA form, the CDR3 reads TGTGCCAGCAGTGAACGTACGGGAGCGGGGGCATACAATGAGCAGTTCTTC.

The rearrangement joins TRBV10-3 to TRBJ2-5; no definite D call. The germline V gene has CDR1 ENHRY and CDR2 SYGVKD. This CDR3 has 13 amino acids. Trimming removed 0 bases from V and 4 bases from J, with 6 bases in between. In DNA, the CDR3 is TGTGCCATCAGTGAGTCTAGACCAGAGACCCAGTACTTC. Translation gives CAISESRPETQYF.

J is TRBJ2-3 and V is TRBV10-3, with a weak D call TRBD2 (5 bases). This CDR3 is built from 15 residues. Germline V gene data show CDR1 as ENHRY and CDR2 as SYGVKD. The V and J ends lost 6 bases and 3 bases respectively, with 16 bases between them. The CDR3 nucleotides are TGTGCCATCAGGAGATTAAGGGAGTTAACAGATACGCAGTATTTT. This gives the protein CAIRRLRELTDTQYF.

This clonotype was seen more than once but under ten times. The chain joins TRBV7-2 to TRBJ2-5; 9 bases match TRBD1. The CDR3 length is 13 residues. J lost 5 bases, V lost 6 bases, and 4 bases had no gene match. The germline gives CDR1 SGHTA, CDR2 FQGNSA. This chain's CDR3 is CASRWTGVETQYF. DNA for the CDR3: TGTGCCAGCAGATGGACAGGGGTCGAGACCCAGTACTTC.

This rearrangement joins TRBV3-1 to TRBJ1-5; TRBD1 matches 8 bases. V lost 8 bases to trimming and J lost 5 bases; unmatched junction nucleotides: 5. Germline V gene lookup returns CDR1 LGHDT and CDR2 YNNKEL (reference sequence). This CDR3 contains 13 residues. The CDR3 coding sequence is TGTGCCAGCGGACCAGGGGGCGATCAGCCCCAGCATTTT. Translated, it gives CASGPGGDQPQHF.

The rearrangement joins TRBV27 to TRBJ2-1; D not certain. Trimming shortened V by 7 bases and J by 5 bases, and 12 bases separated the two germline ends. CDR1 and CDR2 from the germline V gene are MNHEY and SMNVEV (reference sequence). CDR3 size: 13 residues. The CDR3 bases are TGTGCCAGCAAGGGTCAGACCCACAATGAGCAGTTCTTC. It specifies CASKGQTHNEQFF.

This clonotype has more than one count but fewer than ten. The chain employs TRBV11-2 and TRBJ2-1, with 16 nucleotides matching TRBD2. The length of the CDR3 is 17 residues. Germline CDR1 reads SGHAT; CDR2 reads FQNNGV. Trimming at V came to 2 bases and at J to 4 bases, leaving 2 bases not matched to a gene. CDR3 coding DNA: TGTGCCAGCAGCTTAACGGGACTAGCGGGAGGGTACAATGAGCAGTTCTTC. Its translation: CASSLTGLAGGYNEQFF. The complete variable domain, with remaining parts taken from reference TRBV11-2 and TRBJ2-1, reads EAGVAQSPRYKIIEKRQSVAFWCNPISGHATLYWYQQILGQGPKLLIQFQNNGVVDDSQLPKDRFSAERLKGVDSTLKIQPAKLEDSAVYLCASSLTGLAGGYNEQFFGPGTRLTVL.

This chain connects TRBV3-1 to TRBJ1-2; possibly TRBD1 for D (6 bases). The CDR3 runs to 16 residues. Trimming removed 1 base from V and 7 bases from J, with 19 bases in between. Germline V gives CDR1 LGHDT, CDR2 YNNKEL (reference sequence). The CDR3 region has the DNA TGTGCCAGCAGCCAAGCCCTACTTACAGGGAATAGTGGCTACACCTTC. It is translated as CASSQALLTGNSGYTF. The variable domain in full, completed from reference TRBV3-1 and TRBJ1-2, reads DTAVSQTPKYLVTQMGNDKSIKCEQNLGHDTMYWYKQDSKKFLKIMFSYNNKELIINETVPNRFSPKSPDKAHLNLHINSLELGDSAVYFCASSQALLTGNSGYTFGSGTRLTVV.

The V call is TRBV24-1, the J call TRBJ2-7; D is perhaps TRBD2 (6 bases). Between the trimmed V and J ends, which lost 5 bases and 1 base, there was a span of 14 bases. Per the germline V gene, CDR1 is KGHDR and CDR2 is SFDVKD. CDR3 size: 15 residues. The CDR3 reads CATSAGVESSYEQYF. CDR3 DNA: TGTGCCACCAGTGCGGGAGTGGAAAGTTCCTACGAGCAGTACTTC.

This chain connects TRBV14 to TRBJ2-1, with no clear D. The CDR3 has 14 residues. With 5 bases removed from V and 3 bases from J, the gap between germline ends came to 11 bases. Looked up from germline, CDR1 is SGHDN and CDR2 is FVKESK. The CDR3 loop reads CASSEGSDYNEQFF. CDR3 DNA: TGTGCCAGCAGCGAAGGGTCCGACTACAATGAGCAGTTCTTC. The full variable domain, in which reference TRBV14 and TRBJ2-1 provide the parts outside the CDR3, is EAGVTQFPSHSVIEKGQTVTLRCDPISGHDNLYWYRRVMGKEIKFLLHFVKESKQDESGMPNNRFLAERTGGTYSTLKVQPAELEDSGVYFCASSEGSDYNEQFFGPGTRLTVL.

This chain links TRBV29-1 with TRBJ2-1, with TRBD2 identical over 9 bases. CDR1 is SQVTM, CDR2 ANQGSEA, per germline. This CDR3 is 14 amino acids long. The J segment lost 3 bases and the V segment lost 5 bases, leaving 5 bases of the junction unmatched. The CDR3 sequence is CSVPRLADYNEQFF. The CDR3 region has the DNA TGCAGCGTTCCGAGACTAGCGGACTACAATGAGCAGTTCTTC.

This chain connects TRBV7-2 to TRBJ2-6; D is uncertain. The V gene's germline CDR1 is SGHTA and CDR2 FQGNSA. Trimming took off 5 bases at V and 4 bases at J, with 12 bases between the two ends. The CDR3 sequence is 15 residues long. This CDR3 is CASSPDASGANVLTF. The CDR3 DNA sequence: TGTGCCAGCAGCCCGGACGCATCGGGGGCCAACGTCCTGACTTTC.

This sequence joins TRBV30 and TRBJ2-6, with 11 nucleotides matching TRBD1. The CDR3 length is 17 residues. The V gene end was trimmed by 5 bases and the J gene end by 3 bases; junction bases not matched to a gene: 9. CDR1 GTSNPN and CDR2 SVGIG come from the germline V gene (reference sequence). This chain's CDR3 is CAWRRDRGEVGANVLTF. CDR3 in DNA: TGTGCCTGGCGTAGGGACAGGGGGGAAGTTGGGGCCAACGTCCTGACTTTC.

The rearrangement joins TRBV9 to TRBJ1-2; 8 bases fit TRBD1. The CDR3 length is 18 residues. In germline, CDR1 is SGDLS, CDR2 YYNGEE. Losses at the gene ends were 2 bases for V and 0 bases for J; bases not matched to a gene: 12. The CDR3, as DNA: TGTGCCAGCAGCGTTGGGACAGGAGGACTCCTAGCTAACTATGGCTACACCTTC. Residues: CASSVGTGGLLANYGYTF.

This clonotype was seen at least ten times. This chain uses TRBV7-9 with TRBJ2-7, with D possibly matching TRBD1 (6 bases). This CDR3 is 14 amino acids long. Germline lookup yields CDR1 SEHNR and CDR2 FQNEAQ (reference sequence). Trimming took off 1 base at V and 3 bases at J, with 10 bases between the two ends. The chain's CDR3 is CASSLGGQNYEQYF. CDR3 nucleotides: TGTGCCAGCAGCTTAGGCGGACAGAACTACGAGCAGTACTTC.